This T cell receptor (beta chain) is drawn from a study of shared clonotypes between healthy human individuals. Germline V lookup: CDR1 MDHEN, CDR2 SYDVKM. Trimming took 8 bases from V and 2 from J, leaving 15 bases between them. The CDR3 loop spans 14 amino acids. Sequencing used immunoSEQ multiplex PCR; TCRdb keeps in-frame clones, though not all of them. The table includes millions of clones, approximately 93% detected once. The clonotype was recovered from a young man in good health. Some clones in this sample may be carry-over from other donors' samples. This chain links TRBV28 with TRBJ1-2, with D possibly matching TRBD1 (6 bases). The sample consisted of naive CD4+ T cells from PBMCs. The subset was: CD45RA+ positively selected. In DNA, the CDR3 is TGTGCCAGCGGTACGGGGGGGCGGAACTATGGCTACACCTTC. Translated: CASGTGGRNYGYTF.